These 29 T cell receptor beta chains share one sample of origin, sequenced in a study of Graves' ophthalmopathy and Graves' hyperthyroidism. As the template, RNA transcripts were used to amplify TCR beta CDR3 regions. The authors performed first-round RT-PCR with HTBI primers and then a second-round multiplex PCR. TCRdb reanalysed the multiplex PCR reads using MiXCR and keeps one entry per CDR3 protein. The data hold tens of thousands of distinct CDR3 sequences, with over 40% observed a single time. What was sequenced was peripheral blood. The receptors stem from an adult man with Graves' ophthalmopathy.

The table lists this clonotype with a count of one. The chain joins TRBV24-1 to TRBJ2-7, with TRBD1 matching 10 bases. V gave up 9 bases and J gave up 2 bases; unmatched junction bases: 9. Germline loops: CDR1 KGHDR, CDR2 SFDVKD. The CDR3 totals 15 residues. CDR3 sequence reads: CATPVGQGGTYEQYF. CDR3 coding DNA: TGTGCCACCCCCGTAGGACAGGGGGGGACCTACGAGCAGTACTTC.

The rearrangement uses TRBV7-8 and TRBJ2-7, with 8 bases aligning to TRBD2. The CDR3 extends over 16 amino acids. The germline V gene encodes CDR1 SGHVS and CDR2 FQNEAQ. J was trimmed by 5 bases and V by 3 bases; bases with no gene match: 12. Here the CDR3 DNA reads TGTGCCAGCAGCTTTTATTATTTGAGCGGGAGCGACGAGCAGTACTTC. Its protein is CASSFYYLSGSDEQYF.

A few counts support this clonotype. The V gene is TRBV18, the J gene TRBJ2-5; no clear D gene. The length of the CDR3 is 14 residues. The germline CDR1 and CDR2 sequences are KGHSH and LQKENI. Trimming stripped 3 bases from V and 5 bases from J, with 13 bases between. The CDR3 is CASSPVEVRETQYF. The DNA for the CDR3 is TGTGCCAGCTCACCGGTAGAGGTTCGGGAGACCCAGTACTTC.

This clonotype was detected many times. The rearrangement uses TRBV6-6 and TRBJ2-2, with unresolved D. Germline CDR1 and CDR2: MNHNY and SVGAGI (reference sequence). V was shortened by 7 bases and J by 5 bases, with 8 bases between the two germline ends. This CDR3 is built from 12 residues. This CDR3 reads CASNLDTGELFF. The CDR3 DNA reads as TGTGCCAGCAACTTAGATACCGGGGAGCTGTTTTTT.

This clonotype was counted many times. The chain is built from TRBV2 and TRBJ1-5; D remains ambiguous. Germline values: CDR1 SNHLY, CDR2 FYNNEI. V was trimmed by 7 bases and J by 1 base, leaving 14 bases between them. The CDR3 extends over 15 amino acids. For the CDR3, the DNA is TGTGCCAGCACTCGGACCTCCGGGAGCAATCAGCCCCAGCATTTT. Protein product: CASTRTSGSNQPQHF.

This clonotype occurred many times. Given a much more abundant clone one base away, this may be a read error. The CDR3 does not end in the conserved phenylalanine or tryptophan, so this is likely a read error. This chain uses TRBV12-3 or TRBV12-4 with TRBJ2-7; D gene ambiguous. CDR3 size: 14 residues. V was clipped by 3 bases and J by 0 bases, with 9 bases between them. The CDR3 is CASSFTGSSYEQYS. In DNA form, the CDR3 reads TGTGCCAGCAGTTTTACGGGCAGCTCCTACGAGCAGTACTCC.

In nucleotides, the CDR3 is TGTGCCAGCAGCTCCCTGGGAGAGCAGTACTTC. It is translated as CASSSLGEQYF. The chain uses TRBV19 and TRBJ2-7, with unresolved D. V dropped 9 bases and J dropped 7 bases, with 13 bases sitting between them. The CDR3 has 11 amino acids. Germline lookup yields CDR1 LNHDA and CDR2 SQIVND (reference sequence).

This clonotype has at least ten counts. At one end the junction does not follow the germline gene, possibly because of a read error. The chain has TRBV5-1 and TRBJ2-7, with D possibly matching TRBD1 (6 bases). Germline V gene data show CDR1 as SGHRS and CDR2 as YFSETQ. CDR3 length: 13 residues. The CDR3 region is CASSLEQGTVRSF. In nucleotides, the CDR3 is TGCGCCAGCAGCTTGGAACAGGGCACCGTTCGATCATTC.

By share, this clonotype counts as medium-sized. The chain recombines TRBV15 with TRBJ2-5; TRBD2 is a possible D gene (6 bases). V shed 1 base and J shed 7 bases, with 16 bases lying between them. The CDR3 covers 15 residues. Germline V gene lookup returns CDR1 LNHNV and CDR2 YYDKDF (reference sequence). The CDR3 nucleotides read TGTGCCACCAGCAGAGGACGAGTTACCGGGGGGACCCAGTACTTC. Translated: CATSRGRVTGGTQYF.

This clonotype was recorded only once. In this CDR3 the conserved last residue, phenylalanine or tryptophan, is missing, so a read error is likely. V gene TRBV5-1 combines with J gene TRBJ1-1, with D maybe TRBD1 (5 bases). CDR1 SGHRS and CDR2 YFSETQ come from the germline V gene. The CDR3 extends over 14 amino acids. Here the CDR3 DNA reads TGTGCCAGCAGTCGACCGGGGGTGAACACAGAAGCTTTCGTT. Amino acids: CASSRPGVNTEAFV.

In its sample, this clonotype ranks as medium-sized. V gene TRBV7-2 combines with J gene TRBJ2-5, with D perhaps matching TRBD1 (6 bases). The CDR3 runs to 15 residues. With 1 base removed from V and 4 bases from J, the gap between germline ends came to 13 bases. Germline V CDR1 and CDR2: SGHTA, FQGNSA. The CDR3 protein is CASSLGYRVRETQYF. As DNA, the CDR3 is TGTGCCAGCAGCTTAGGTTACAGGGTGAGAGAGACCCAGTACTTC.

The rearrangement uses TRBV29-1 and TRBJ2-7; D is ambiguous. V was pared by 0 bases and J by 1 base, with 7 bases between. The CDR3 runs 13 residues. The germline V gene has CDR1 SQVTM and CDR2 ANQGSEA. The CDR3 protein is CSVEDFYSYEQYF. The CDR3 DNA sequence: TGCAGCGTTGAAGATTTCTATTCCTACGAGCAGTACTTC.

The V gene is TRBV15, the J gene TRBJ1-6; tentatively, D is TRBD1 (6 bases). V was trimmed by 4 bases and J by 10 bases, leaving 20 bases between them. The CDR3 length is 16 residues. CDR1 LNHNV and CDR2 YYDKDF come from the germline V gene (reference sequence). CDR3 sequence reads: CATSTPRGSGESPLHF. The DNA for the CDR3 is TGTGCCACCAGCACACCTAGGGGGAGTGGGGAATCACCCCTCCACTTT. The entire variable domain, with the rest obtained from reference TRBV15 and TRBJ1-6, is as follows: DAMVIQNPRYQVTQFGKPVTLSCSQTLNHNVMYWYQQKSSQAPKLLFHYYDKDFNNEADTPDNFQSRRPNTSFCFLDIRSPGLGDTAMYLCATSTPRGSGESPLHFGNGTRLTVT.

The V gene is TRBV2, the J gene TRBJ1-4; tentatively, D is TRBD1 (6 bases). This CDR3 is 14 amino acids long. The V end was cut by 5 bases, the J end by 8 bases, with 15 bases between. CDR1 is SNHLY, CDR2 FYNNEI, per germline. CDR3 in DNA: TGTGCCAGCAGTAACAGGGTCTTTAAAGAAAAACTGTTTTTT. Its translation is CASSNRVFKEKLFF. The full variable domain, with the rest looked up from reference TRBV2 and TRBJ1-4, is EPEVTQTPSHQVTQMGQEVILRCVPISNHLYFYWYRQILGQKVEFLVSFYNNEISEKSEIFDDQFSVERPDGSNFTLKIRSTKLEDSAMYFCASSNRVFKEKLFFGSGTQLSVL.

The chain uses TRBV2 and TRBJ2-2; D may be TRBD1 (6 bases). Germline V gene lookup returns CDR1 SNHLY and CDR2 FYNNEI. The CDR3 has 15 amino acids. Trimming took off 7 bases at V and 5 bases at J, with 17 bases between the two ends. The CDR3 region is CASNGGPPRTGELFF. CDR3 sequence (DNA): TGTGCCAGCAATGGGGGCCCCCCGAGGACCGGGGAGCTGTTTTTT.

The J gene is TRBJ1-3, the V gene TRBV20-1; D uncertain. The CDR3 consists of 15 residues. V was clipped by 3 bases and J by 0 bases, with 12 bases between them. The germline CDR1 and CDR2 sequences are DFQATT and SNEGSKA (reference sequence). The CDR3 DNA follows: TGCAGTGCTAGTCTGTTCCTAAACTCTGGAAACACCATATATTTT. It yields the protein CSASLFLNSGNTIYF.

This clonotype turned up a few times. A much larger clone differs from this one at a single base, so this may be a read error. The CDR3 region is CASRRDSSTEACF. CDR3 DNA sequence: TGTGCCAGCAGGAGGGACAGCTCAACTGAAGCTTGCTTT. The genes are TRBV12-3 or TRBV12-4 and TRBJ1-1; TRBD1 matches 7 bases. CDR3 length equals 13 residues.

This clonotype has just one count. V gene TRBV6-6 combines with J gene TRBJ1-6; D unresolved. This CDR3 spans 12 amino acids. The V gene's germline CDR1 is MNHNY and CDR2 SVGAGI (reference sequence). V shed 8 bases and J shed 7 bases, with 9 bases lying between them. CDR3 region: CASQAGNSPLHF. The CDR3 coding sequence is TGTGCCAGCCAGGCGGGGAATTCACCCCTCCACTTT.

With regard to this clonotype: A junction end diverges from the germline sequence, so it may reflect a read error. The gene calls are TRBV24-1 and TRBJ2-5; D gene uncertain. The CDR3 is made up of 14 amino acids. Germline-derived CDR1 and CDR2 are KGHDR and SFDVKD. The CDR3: CATSDLKSSTPRLF. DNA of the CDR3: TGTGCCACCAGTGATTTGAAGTCTTCCACTCCTCGCCTCTTC.

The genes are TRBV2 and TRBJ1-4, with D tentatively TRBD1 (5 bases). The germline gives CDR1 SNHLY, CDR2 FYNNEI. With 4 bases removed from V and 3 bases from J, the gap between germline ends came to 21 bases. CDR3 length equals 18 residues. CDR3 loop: CASSGYQLAGESNEKLFF. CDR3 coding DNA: TGTGCCAGCAGTGGATACCAACTAGCGGGGGAATCTAATGAAAAACTGTTTTTT. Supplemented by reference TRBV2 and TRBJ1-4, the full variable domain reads EPEVTQTPSHQVTQMGQEVILRCVPISNHLYFYWYRQILGQKVEFLVSFYNNEISEKSEIFDDQFSVERPDGSNFTLKIRSTKLEDSAMYFCASSGYQLAGESNEKLFFGSGTQLSVL.

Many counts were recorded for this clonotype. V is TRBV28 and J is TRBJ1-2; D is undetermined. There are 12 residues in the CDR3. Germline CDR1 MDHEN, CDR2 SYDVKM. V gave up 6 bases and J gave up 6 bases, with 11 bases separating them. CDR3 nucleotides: TGTGCCAGCAGGTCCGGTAGCAATGGCTACACCTTC. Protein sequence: CASRSGSNGYTF.

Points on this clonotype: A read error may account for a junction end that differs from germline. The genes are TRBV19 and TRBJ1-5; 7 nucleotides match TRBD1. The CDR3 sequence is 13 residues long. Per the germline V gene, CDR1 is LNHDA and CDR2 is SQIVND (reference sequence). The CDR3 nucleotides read TGTACCAGTAGTATCTACAGGGGTCGGCCCCAGCATTTT. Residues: CTSSIYRGRPQHF.

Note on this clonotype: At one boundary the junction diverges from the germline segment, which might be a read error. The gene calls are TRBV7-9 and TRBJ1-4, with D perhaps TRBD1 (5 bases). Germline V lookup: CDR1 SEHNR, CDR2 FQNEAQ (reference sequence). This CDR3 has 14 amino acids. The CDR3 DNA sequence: TGTGCCAGCAGCTTAGTCGGGACTAATGGAAAACTGTTTTTT. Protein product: CASSLVGTNGKLFF.

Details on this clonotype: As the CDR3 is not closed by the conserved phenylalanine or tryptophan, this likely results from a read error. CDR3 amino acids: CAGSTSAGTAYNEQFL. The CDR3 DNA is TGTGCCGGTAGTACCTCGGCCGGGACAGCCTACAATGAGCAGTTCCTC. V is TRBV19 and J is TRBJ2-1; TRBD1 aligns across 7 bases. Germline V gives CDR1 LNHDA, CDR2 SQIVND (reference sequence). The CDR3 sequence is 16 residues long.

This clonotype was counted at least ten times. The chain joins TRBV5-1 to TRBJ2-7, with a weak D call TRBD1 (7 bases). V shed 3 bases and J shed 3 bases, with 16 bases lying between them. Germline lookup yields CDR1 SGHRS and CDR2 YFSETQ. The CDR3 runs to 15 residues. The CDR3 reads CASSSGGTAIYEQYF. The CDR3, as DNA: TGCGCCAGCAGCTCTGGGGGGACAGCGATCTACGAGCAGTACTTC.

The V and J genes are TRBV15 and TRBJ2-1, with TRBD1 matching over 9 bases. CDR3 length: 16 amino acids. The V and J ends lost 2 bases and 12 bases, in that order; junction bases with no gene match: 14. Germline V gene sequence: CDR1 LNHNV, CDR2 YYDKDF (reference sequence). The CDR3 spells CATSRNRGQGSDTQFF. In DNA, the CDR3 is TGTGCCACCAGCAGAAACAGGGGGCAAGGGTCAGATACGCAGTTCTTC.

CDR3 bases: TGCGCCAGCAGCGGGACAGGGGTGAACACTGAAGCTTTCTTT. Amino acid sequence: CASSGTGVNTEAFF. This chain uses TRBV5-1 with TRBJ1-1; 10 nucleotides align to TRBD1. Germline CDR1 SGHRS, CDR2 YFSETQ. The CDR3 contains 14 residues. V lost 4 bases to trimming and J lost 0 bases; unmatched junction nucleotides: 0.

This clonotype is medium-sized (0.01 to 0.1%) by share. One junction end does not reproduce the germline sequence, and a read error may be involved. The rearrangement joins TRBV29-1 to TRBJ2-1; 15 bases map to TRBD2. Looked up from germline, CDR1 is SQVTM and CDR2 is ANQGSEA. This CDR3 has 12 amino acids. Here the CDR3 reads CSTGLAGGLRIF. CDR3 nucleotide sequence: TGCAGCACCGGACTAGCGGGGGGGCTACGGATCTTC.

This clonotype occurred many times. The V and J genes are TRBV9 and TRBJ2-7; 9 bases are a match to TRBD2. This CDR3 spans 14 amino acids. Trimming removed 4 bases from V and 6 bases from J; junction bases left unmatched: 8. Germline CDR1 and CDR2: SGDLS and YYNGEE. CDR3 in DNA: TGTGCCAGCAGCATAACCGGGACTAGCACCGAGCAGTACTTC. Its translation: CASSITGTSTEQYF.